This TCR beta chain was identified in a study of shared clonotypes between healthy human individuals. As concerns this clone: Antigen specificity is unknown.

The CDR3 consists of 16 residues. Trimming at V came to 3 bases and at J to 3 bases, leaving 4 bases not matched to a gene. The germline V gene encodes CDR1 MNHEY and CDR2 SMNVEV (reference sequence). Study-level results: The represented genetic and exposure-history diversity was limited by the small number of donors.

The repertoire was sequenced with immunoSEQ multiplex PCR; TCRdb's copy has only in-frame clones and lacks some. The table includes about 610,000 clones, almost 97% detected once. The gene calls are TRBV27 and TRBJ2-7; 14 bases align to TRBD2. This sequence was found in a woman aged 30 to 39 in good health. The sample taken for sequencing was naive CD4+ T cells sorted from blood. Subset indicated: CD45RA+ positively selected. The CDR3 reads CASSFKGLAGVYEQYF. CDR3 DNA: TGTGCCAGCAGTTTTAAGGGACTAGCGGGGGTCTACGAGCAGTACTTC.